This T cell receptor (beta chain) was recorded in a study of cytomegalovirus exposure and HLA in healthy donors. The CDR3 runs 13 residues. CDR1 and CDR2 (germline): LGHNA, YSLEER. V was clipped by 5 bases and J by 4 bases, with 9 bases between them. Clones were sequenced by immunoSEQ multiplex PCR, and TCRdb holds only the in-frame ones, with some missing. The data contain 140,000 to 150,000 clones, 90% to 95% of them singletons. Separation from the roughly 670-subject first cohort characterized the roughly 130-subject validation cohort, to which the donors belonged. Overall study findings and caveats: The classifier reportedly diagnosed cytomegalovirus status with high sensitivity and specificity. As confirmed in vitro, three CMV-associated chains were specific for CMV antigens.

Remarks on this clone: Its antigen is currently unknown.

Sequenced input: PBMCs. This rearrangement joins TRBV4-3 to TRBJ1-5; D not certain. The TCR comes from a young man in good health and CMV-seronegative. In DNA, the CDR3 is TGCGCCAGCAGCTCCAGGAGGAATCAGCCCCAGCATTTT. Amino acid sequence: CASSSRRNQPQHF.